This TCR beta chain was retrieved from a study of T cells in Graves' hyperthyroidism and ophthalmopathy. The CDR3 has 14 residues. Germline V gene lookup returns CDR1 MGHRA and CDR2 YSYEKL. The ends were cut back, 4 bases at V and 0 bases at J, with 7 bases in the middle. Authors of the study amplified TCR beta CDR3 regions from RNA transcripts. The TCR CDR3 first-round RT-PCR relied on the HTBI primer set. TCRdb re-analysed the multiplex PCR reads in MiXCR, keeping a single row per CDR3 protein. In the table there are some 370,000 distinct CDR3 sequences, over 12% of which are singletons. PBMCs came from less than 11 ml fresh peripheral blood. General observations from the study: Onset of ophthalmopathy came a median approximately 6.5 months after the model predicted it.

There are many counts of this clonotype. Antigen: not known. This chain connects TRBV4-1 to TRBJ2-1; D unresolved. This clonotype was sampled from a man aged 50-60 years with Graves' ophthalmopathy. Material: blood. The CDR3 sequence: CASSLSSSYNEQFF. The DNA for the CDR3 is TGCGCCAGCAGCCTTTCGAGCTCCTACAATGAGCAGTTCTTC.